This T cell receptor (beta chain) came from a study of blood T cell repertoires in COVID-19. About the research overall: Donors in the United States, Italy and Spain gave samples during acute or convalescent COVID-19. PBMCs, B-cell-depleted T cells, or T cells provided the cDNA or gDNA that made up the material.

The V gene end was trimmed by 5 bases and the J gene end by 2 bases; junction bases not matched to a gene: 4. Germline-derived CDR1 and CDR2 are SGHRS and YFSETQ. The CDR3 totals 14 residues. Source study methods: Researchers report that nucleated cell counts were estimated from reference gene primer amplification. Produced via immunoSEQ multiplex PCR; TCRdb's table is partial and in-frame only. V and J calls and clone size are as listed in that table; D and trimming were resolved from the DNA. The data show tens of thousands of clones, roughly 88% seen once. The chain recombines TRBV5-1 with TRBJ1-3, with 7 bases aligning to TRBD1. The TCR sequence derives from a human donor in a cohort sampled during active COVID-19. The sequencing sample was made of peripheral blood. Here the CDR3 DNA reads TGCGCCAGCAGGGGGGACAGTACTGGAAACACCATATATTTT. Encoded protein: CASRGDSTGNTIYF.